The present T cell receptor (beta chain) was sequenced within a study of blood T cell repertoires in COVID-19. In the authors' methods: Amplification of reference gene primers was used by the study to estimate nucleated cell counts. Repertoires were generated with immunoSEQ multiplex PCR, while TCRdb's copy carries only in-frame clones and drops some. V, J and clone size were drawn from that table, and D and trimming were deduced from the DNA. Here the sample spans over 70,000 clones, 75% to 85% being singletons. The sequencing sample was made of peripheral blood. The sequence was obtained from a woman of 80 years or more with acute or convalescent COVID-19.

The CDR3 sequence: CASSHAGLQETQYF. The CDR3 DNA sequence: TGTGCCAGCAGCCACGCGGGACTACAAGAGACCCAGTACTTC. The J gene is TRBJ2-5, the V gene TRBV7-2; 7 bases agree with TRBD2. After removal of 5 bases from V and 2 bases from J, the junction contained 5 bases not matched to a gene. This CDR3 spans 14 amino acids. CDR1 is SGHTA, CDR2 FQGNSA, per germline. Variable domain in full (rest from reference TRBV7-2 and TRBJ2-5): GAGVSQSPSNKVTEKGKDVELRCDPISGHTALYWYRQSLGQGLEFLIYFQGNSAPDKSGLPSDRFSAERTGGSVSTLTIQRTQQEDSAVYLCASSHAGLQETQYFGPGTRLLVL.